This TCR beta chain was found in a study of T-cell reconstitution after alpha-beta-depleted transplantation in children. CDR3 length: 14 residues. Trimming took off 1 base at V and 6 bases at J, with 12 bases between the two ends. Unique molecular identifiers were incorporated during preparation of the TCRbeta library. In TCRdb, the PCR reads were re-called with MiXCR into one record per CDR3 protein. The sample records some 390,000 distinct CDR3 sequences, 20% being singletons. This receptor was obtained from a human donor who donated a stem cell graft to a child with acute myeloid leukemia. Sequenced here: PBMCs from the stem cell graft donor, sampled from the stem cell graft. The J gene is TRBJ1-1, the V gene TRBV12-3 or TRBV12-4, with D possibly being TRBD1 (5 bases). Here the CDR3 DNA reads TGTGCCAGCAGTTTAGTGGGGACGGGGGCTGAAGCTTTCTTT. It is translated as CASSLVGTGAEAFF.